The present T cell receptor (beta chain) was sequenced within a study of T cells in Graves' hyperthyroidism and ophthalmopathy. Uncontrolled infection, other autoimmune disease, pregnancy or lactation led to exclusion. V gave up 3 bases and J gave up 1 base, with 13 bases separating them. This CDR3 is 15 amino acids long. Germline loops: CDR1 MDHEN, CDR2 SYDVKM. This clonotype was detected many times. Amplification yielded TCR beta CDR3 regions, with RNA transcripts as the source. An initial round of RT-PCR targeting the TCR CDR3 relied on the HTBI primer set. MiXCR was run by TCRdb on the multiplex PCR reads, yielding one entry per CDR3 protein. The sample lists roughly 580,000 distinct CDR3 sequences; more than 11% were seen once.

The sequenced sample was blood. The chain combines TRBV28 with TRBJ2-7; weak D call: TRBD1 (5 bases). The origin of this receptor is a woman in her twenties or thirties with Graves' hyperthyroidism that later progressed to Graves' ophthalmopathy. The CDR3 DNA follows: TGTGCCAGCAGTTTGCAGGGTACCCCTTCCTACGAGCAGTACTTC. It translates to CASSLQGTPSYEQYF.